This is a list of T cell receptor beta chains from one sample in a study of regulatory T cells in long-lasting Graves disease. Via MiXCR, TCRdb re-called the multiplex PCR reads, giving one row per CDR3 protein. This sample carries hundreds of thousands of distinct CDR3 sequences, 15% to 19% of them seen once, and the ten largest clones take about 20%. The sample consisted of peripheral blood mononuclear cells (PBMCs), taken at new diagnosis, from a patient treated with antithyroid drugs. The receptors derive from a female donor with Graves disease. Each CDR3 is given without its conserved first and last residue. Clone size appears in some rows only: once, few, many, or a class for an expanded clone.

SVDRVGNTEAF	TRBV29-1	TRBJ1-1	many
ATSSEKAGRKHQPQH	TRBV15	TRBJ1-5	many
ASSAPDGLAINEQF	TRBV9	TRBJ2-1	.
SVIGEMVDGYT	TRBV29-1	TRBJ1-2	.
SARDTSGRLGTGELF	TRBV20-1	TRBJ2-2	few
ARAMQYNEQF	TRBV2	TRBJ2-1	many
ASSQDKGRRTPARGPQY	TRBV4-1	TRBJ2-5	.
ASGFAGTPNEAF	TRBV12-5	TRBJ1-1	many
ASSRLAPPTNNYNEQF	TRBV2	TRBJ2-1	few
ASSQGSLHNQPQH	TRBV4-1	TRBJ1-5	.
SARVTMSDGGELF	TRBV20-1	TRBJ2-2	many
ASSSGLAGGPLETQY	TRBV11-2	TRBJ2-5	few
ASSLSNGVRGSTQY	TRBV27	TRBJ2-3	many
ASTVRGAPTGELF	TRBV7-9	TRBJ2-2	many
ASSLARGRGNTEAF	TRBV7-2	TRBJ1-1	many
ASGGLATNEKLF	TRBV24-1	TRBJ1-4	few
SARDRGGNQPQH	TRBV20-1	TRBJ1-5	few
SAPRTGAIYEQY	TRBV20-1	TRBJ2-7	many
SVEADGINQPQH	TRBV29-1	TRBJ1-5	many
ATSDPVDSYNEQF	TRBV24-1	TRBJ2-1	many
ASSKGDYEQY	TRBV7-9	TRBJ2-7	.
SVETLSGNTIY	TRBV29-1	TRBJ1-3	.
ASSLSGFEQY	TRBV28	TRBJ2-7	many
ASSLSLGELF	TRBV5-1	TRBJ2-2	many
ASSDGQGSYGYT	TRBV12-3/TRBV12-4	TRBJ1-2	once
ASSLSDSLMNTEAF	TRBV12-3/TRBV12-4	TRBJ1-1	.
ASSFETGPDTQY	TRBV5-1	TRBJ2-3	many
ATSDRSSTDTQY	TRBV24-1	TRBJ2-3	.
ASSTWTELNTEAF	TRBV5-5	TRBJ1-1	many